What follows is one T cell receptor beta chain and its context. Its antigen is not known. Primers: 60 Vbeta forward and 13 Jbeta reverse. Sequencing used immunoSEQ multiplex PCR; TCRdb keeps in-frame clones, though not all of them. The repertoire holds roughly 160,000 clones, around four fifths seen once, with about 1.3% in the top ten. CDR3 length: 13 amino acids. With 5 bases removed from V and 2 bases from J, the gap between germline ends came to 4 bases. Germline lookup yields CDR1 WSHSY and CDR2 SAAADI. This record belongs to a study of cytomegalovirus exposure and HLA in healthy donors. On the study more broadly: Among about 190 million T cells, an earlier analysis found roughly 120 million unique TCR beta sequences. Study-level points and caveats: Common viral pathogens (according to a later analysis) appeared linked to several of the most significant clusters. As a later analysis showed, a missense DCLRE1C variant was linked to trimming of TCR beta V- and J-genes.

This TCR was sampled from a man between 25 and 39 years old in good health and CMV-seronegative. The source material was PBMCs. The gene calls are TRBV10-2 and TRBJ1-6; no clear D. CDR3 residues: CASSSAYNSPLHF. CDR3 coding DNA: TGCGCCAGCAGTTCCGCCTATAATTCACCCCTCCACTTT.